This TCR beta chain was captured in a study of T cell responses to AZD1222 COVID-19 vaccine. Study-wide points: After the peak T cell response, and only then, were repertoires sampled. Per reports, nearly half of all spike-specific TCRs target regions that are unmutated in variants.

CDR1 SGHVS and CDR2 FNYEAQ come from the germline V gene. The CDR3 extends over 15 amino acids. Trimming at V came to 5 bases and at J to 8 bases, leaving 8 bases not matched to a gene. This table comes from immunoSEQ multiplex PCR, and its TCRdb copy is limited to in-frame clones, with some not included. Among about 140,000 clones listed, 80% to 90% were seen once. A note on this clone: Its specificity is unknown.

The J gene is TRBJ2-1, the V gene TRBV7-6, with 11 bases fitting TRBD2. The clonotype originates from an adult in good health. The sequenced sample was peripheral blood, obtained on day 0 of AZD1222 vaccination. CDR3 sequence: CASSPTSGSIYEQFF. The CDR3 DNA sequence: TGTGCCAGCAGCCCCACTAGCGGGAGTATATATGAGCAGTTCTTC. Looking up the rest from reference TRBV7-6 and TRBJ2-1 gives the full variable domain: GAGVSQSPRYKVTKRGQDVALRCDPISGHVSLYWYRQALGQGPEFLTYFNYEAQQDKSGLPNDRFSAERPEGSISTLTIQRTEQRDSAMYRCASSPTSGSIYEQFFGPGTRLTVL.